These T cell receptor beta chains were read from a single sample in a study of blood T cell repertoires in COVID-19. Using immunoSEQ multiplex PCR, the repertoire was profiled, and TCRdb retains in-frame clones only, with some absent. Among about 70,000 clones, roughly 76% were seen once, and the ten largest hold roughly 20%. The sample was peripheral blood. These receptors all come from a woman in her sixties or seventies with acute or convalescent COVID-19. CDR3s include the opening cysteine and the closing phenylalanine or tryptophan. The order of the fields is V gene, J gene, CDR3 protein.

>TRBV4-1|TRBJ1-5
CASSQSTQGASNQPQHF
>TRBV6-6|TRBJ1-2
CASSYMGRNGYTF
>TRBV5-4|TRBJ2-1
CASSSREAVNEQFF
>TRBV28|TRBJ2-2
CASSPGTSEYTGELFF
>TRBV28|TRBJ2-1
CASREEGRKNNEQFF
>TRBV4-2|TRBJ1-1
CASSQTGTGEFEAFF
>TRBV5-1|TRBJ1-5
CASSLVPYQPQHF
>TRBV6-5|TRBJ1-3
CASSYSGRAGNTIYF
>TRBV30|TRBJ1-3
CAWSVPRGLSGNTIYF
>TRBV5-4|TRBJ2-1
CASSAGLAAYNEQFF
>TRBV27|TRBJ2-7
CASSYEGWREQYF
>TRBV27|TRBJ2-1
CASSPGKGGRALEQFF
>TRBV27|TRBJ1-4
CASGLRGPGEKLFF
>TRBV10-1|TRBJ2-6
CASSEFPGGSGANVLTF
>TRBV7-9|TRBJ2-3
CATISGTGGTDTQYF
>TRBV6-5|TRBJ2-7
CASSSGLASEQYF
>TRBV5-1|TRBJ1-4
CATSLGGAGKLFF
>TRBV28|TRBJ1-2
CASSILSGGNGYTF
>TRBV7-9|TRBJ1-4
CASSFYREGEKLFF
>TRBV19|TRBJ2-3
CASTSDRADTQYF
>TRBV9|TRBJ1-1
CASSVSGHSLGRGTEAFF
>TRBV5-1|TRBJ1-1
CASSIWTGMNTEAFF
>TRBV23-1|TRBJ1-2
CASSQPTRTGPQGYTF
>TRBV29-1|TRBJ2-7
CSVSRLAGNEQYF
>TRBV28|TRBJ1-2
CASSLGMAGLYGYTF
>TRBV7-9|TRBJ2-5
CASSLEGGLLRETQYF
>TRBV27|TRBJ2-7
CASSLSPLYSYEQYF
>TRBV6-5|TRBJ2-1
CATSLAGGPNEQFF
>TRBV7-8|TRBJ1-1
CASSPPTGPAFF
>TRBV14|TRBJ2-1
CASSQVQGVSYNEQFF
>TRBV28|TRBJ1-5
CASSSGASSNQPQHF
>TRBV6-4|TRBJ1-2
CASSGTGGDNGYTF
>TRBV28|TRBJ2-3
CASSPTTRTGTDTQYF
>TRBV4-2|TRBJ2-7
CASSQVRRGRGRGGYEQYF
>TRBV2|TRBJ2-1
CAITQSYNEQFF
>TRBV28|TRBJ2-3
CASSLDFTDTQYF
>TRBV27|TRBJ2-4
CASRGQGRGNIQYF
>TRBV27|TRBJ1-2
CASSLFSHGQGNGYTF
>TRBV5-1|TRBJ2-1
CASSLTSGIHNEQFF
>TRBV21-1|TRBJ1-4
CASSTLDSRNEKLFF
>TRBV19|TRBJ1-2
CASSIDPRGLYGYTF
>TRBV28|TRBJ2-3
CASTRRADTQYF
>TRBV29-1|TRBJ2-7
CSEGAGFYEQYF
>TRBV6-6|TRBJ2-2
CASSLSGNTGELFF
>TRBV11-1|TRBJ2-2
CATRGNTGTKAGELFF
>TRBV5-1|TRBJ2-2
CASSFGGGDTGELFF
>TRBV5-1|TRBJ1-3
CASSALAAPGNTIYF
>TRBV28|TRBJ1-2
CASRGTDINYGYTF
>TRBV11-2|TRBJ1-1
CASSLAGQGLVTTEAFF
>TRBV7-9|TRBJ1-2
CASSLGEGLSYGYTF
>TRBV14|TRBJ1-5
CASSLYSNQPQHF
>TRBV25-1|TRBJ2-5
CASSEFGVAQETQYF
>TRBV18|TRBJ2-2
CASSPPAGGSTGELFF
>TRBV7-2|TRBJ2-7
CASSLGDSSYEQYF